The 29 T cell receptor beta chains reported below all come from one sample, sequenced in a study of T cells in women clearing cervical HPV infection. Measured with immunoSEQ multiplex PCR; TCRdb has only the in-frame clones, and not every one. This listing includes some 28,000 clones. Sequencing was performed on blood buffy coat. These receptors were collected from a woman aged 18 to 69 with a cervical HPV16 infection that either progressed to CIN3+ or cleared (not recorded which).

Notes on this clone: The read terminates 3 residues ahead of where the CDR3 ends, so the germline J gene completes it. The V call is TRBV7-2, the J call TRBJ2-1; possible D gene TRBD2, 5 bases. Trimming shortened V by 5 bases and J by 3 bases, and 14 bases separated the two germline ends. This CDR3 is built from 15 residues. The germline V gene has CDR1 SGHTA and CDR2 FQGNSA. The CDR3 sequence: CASSLTQRLYNEQFF. The part of the CDR3 DNA that was read is TGTGCCAGCAGCCTCACGCAGCGGCTCTACAATGAG.

On this clone: Read data end 3 residues before the CDR3 end; the end is taken from the germline J gene. The genes are TRBV7-3 and TRBJ2-1, with D tentatively TRBD2 (6 bases). The CDR3 has 15 amino acids. Germline CDR1 is SGHTA and CDR2 is FQGTGA. Deletions cut 3 bases from V and 6 bases from J, with 15 bases between. The CDR3 bases that were read are TGTGCCAGCAGCTTCTCGGCTAGCGCCGGCAATGAG. Translating it yields CASSFSASAGNE. The whole CDR3 region reads CASSFSASAGNEQFF. Combining the CDR3 with reference TRBV7-3 and TRBJ2-1 gives the whole variable domain GAGVSQTPSNKVTEKGKYVELRCDPISGHTALYWYRQSLGQGPEFLIYFQGTGAADDSGLPNDRFFAVRPEGSVSTLKIQRTERGDSAVYLCASSFSASAGNEQFFGPGTRLTVL.

As to this clone: The read falls 3 residues short of the CDR3 end, and the missing part is taken from the germline J gene. The chain uses TRBV7-8 and TRBJ1-1; the D gene is possibly TRBD1 (5 bases). CDR1 and CDR2 from the germline V gene are SGHVS and FQNEAQ. The CDR3 sequence is 17 residues long. The sequenced part of the CDR3 DNA is TGTGCCAGCAGCTTAAACTACCGGGGCGAAACGGGGGATACG. Its protein product is CASSLNYRGETGDT. The full CDR3 protein reads CASSLNYRGETGDTAFF.

The part of the CDR3 DNA that was read is TGTGCCAGCCGACCCCAGGGTGGGACC. This codes for CASRPQGGT. The entire CDR3 is CASRPQGGTQYF. The gene calls are TRBV28 and TRBJ2-5, with TRBD1 as a possible D gene (5 bases). The DNA ends 3 residues before the CDR3 does, and the rest of the CDR3 is filled in from the germline J gene. The CDR3 runs to 12 residues. Trimming stripped 8 bases from V and 7 bases from J, with 14 bases between. CDR1 is MDHEN and CDR2 is SYDVKM in the germline V gene.

On this clone itself: One junction end disagrees with the germline gene, perhaps due to a read error. Read data end 3 residues before the CDR3 end; the end is taken from the germline J gene. The rearrangement uses TRBV7-9 and TRBJ2-3, with unresolved D. The germline gives CDR1 SEHNR, CDR2 FQNEAQ (reference sequence). CDR3 size: 14 residues. This chain's CDR3 is CASSLPPVAETQYF. The sequenced part of the CDR3 DNA is TGTGCCAGCAGCTTACCGCCAGTGGCAGAGACG.

On this clone itself: Sequencing ends 3 residues short of the CDR3 end; the germline J gene provides the rest. V gene TRBV20-1 combines with J gene TRBJ1-5; 7 nucleotides line up with TRBD1. J gave up 4 bases and V 0 bases, and 9 bases lay outside the gene matches. Germline values: CDR1 DFQATT, CDR2 SNEGSKA (reference sequence). The CDR3 loop spans 16 amino acids. This chain's CDR3 is CSARDLGTATNQPQHF. Partial CDR3 DNA: TGCAGTGCTAGAGATCTAGGGACAGCCACGAATCAGCCC.

For this clone: The CDR3 goes on 3 residues after the read ends, and that part is filled in from the germline J gene. The genes are TRBV15 and TRBJ2-7; D unresolved. Trimming pared 3 bases from V and 3 bases from J, leaving 9 bases between. This CDR3 is 13 amino acids long. Looked up from germline, CDR1 is LNHNV and CDR2 is YYDKDF (reference sequence). CDR3 DNA (partial): TGTGCCACCAGCAGGACATCCATCTACGAG. It codes for CATSRTSIYE. The entire CDR3 is CATSRTSIYEQYF. Full variable domain (missing parts from reference TRBV15 and TRBJ2-7): DAMVIQNPRYQVTQFGKPVTLSCSQTLNHNVMYWYQQKSSQAPKLLFHYYDKDFNNEADTPDNFQSRRPNTSFCFLDIRSPGLGDTAMYLCATSRTSIYEQYFGPGTRLTVT.

To note about this clone: Coverage ceases 3 residues before the CDR3 finishes, and the germline J gene fills in the end. The chain has TRBV7-2 and TRBJ1-2, with 9 bases aligning to TRBD1. Trimming at V came to 5 bases and at J to 4 bases, leaving 8 bases not matched to a gene. Germline V gene lookup returns CDR1 SGHTA and CDR2 FQGNSA. The CDR3 is made up of 15 amino acids. Incomplete CDR3 DNA: TGTGCCAGCAGCCCCTCCGGGACAGGGACCTATGGC. Its protein product is CASSPSGTGTYG. The CDR3 in its entirety is CASSPSGTGTYGYTF.

As regards this clone: The read stops 3 residues short of the end of the CDR3; the missing end is completed from the germline J gene. V gene TRBV2 combines with J gene TRBJ2-3; perhaps TRBD2 as D (6 bases). In germline, CDR1 is SNHLY, CDR2 FYNNEI. This CDR3 spans 16 amino acids. CDR3 DNA (partial): TGTGCCAGCAGCTCGCTAGCGAGTGCCGTCCAAGAGACG. It translates to CASSSLASAVQET. The complete CDR3 reads CASSSLASAVQETQYF.

With respect to this clone: The read stops 3 residues short of the end of the CDR3; the missing end is completed from the germline J gene. The V call is TRBV15, the J call TRBJ1-5; TRBD1 might be the D (5 bases). This CDR3 spans 15 amino acids. Trimming removed 1 base from V and 0 bases from J, with 7 bases in between. Germline V gives CDR1 LNHNV, CDR2 YYDKDF (reference sequence). Partial CDR3 DNA: TGTGCCACCAGCAGAGGACAGTTTAGCAATCAGCCC. Encoded protein: CATSRGQFSNQP. The full-length CDR3 reads as CATSRGQFSNQPQHF.

Comments on this clone: The read finishes 3 residues shy of the CDR3 end, and the germline J gene is used to complete it. V gene TRBV2 combines with J gene TRBJ1-3, with no clear D. This CDR3 region has 14 residues. Germline lookup yields CDR1 SNHLY and CDR2 FYNNEI. V was clipped by 5 bases and J by 0 bases, with 8 bases between them. Incomplete CDR3 DNA: TGTGCCAGCAGTACGGTGTCCTCTGGAAACACC. Translated: CASSTVSSGNT. The complete CDR3 protein is CASSTVSSGNTIYF.

For this clone: The CDR3 extends 3 residues past the end of the read, so its final part is completed from the germline J gene. The J gene is TRBJ1-2, the V gene TRBV7-2; D perhaps matches TRBD1 (6 bases). There are 14 residues in the CDR3. Germline lookup yields CDR1 SGHTA and CDR2 FQGNSA. The chain's CDR3 is CASSLTTGTSTYTF. The CDR3 DNA, read in part, is TGTGCCAGCAGCTTGACAACAGGGACCAGTACC.

Notes on this clone: The CDR3 end lies 3 residues beyond the end of the read and is filled in from the germline J gene. The chain combines TRBV5-1 with TRBJ2-1, with TRBD2 identical over 15 bases. This CDR3 is 18 amino acids long. The germline V gene has CDR1 SGHRS and CDR2 YFSETQ. The V gene end was trimmed by 4 bases and the J gene end by 3 bases; junction bases not matched to a gene: 8. The CDR3 bases that were read are TGCGCCAGCAGCGCCGGACTAGCGGGAGGGCCCTACTACAATGAG. Translating it yields CASSAGLAGGPYYNE. The entire CDR3 is CASSAGLAGGPYYNEQFF.

As to this clone: Sequencing ends 3 residues short of the CDR3 end; the germline J gene provides the rest. The rearrangement links TRBV5-1 to TRBJ2-2, with 9 bases identical to TRBD1. Losses at the gene ends were 5 bases for V and 4 bases for J; bases not matched to a gene: 6. This CDR3 contains 15 residues. Germline-derived CDR1 and CDR2 are SGHRS and YFSETQ. The CDR3 sequence: CASRDPGQGTGELFF. The DNA read from the CDR3 is TGCGCCAGCAGAGATCCGGGACAGGGCACCGGGGAG.

Note on this clone: The read ends 3 residues early relative to the CDR3; the germline J gene fills the gap. V and J are TRBV19 and TRBJ1-2; tentative D call: TRBD1 (5 bases). The CDR3 sequence is 17 residues long. Germline V gene data show CDR1 as LNHDA and CDR2 as SQIVND (reference sequence). The covered CDR3 bases are TGTGCCAGTAGTCCGAGACGACTAGCGGGGGGATACAATGAC. This gives the protein CASSPRRLAGGYND. The entire CDR3 sequence reads CASSPRRLAGGYNDYTF.

A word on this clone: The read ends 3 residues before the CDR3 terminus; that terminus is restored from the germline J gene. The gene calls are TRBV2 and TRBJ2-2; no clear D gene. The CDR3 sequence is 13 residues long. Per germline, CDR1 SNHLY and CDR2 FYNNEI. The CDR3 sequence is CASSDSGYSPLFF. CDR3 DNA (partial): TGTGCCAGCAGTGATTCCGGTTATTCACCG.

As for this clone: The read terminates 3 residues before the CDR3 end, so the remaining end is supplied by the germline J gene. The rearrangement links TRBV30 to TRBJ2-3; 7 bases agree with TRBD1. This CDR3 comprises 14 residues. Germline V gene sequence: CDR1 GTSNPN, CDR2 SVGIG (reference sequence). The J segment lost 3 bases and the V segment lost 4 bases, leaving 7 bases of the junction unmatched. Partial CDR3 DNA: TGTGCCTGGACCCGACAGGGAAAAACAGATACG. As protein: CAWTRQGKTDT. The whole CDR3 protein is CAWTRQGKTDTQYF.

Regarding this clone: Read sequence stops 3 residues before the CDR3 end, and the germline J gene provides the missing end. The rearrangement uses TRBV12-5 and TRBJ2-1, with 11 positions matching TRBD2. CDR3 length: 16 residues. Germline assignment: CDR1 LGHNT and CDR2 FRNRAP. V was clipped by 0 bases and J by 7 bases; unmatched bases: 5. Incomplete CDR3 DNA: TGTGCTAGTGGTTTGGTAATTAGCGGGAGGGCGAATGAG. As protein: CASGLVISGRANE. In full, the CDR3 reads CASGLVISGRANEQFF.

A word on this clone: Coverage ceases 3 residues before the CDR3 finishes, and the germline J gene fills in the end. The V gene is TRBV18, the J gene TRBJ1-2; D uncertain. Looked up from germline, CDR1 is KGHSH and CDR2 is LQKENI. The CDR3 runs to 12 residues. The covered CDR3 bases are TGTGCCAGCTCACCAACCGACTACGAC. Encoded protein: CASSPTDYD. The whole CDR3 sequence is CASSPTDYDYTF.

Note on this clone: With the read ending 3 residues before the CDR3 end, the germline J gene is used to fill in that end. The chain is built from TRBV20-1 and TRBJ1-5; the D gene is possibly TRBD1 (6 bases). Germline V CDR1 and CDR2: DFQATT, SNEGSKA (reference sequence). This CDR3 comprises 13 residues. Trimming left V 3 bases short and J 2 bases short, with 8 bases between. This chain's CDR3 is CSASSGGNQPQHF. The CDR3 DNA, read in part, is TGCAGTGCTAGTTCAGGGGGCAATCAGCCC.

Note on this clone: The read falls 3 residues short of the CDR3 end, and the missing part is taken from the germline J gene. This chain connects TRBV7-3 to TRBJ1-4; weak D call: TRBD1 (6 bases). CDR1 and CDR2 (germline): SGHTA, FQGTGA. CDR3 length: 16 amino acids. CDR3 region: CASSLDGGSYNSPLFF. The DNA read from the CDR3 is TGTGCCAGCAGCTTAGATGGGGGCTCCTATAATTCACCA.

In regard to this clone: The DNA ends 3 residues before the CDR3 does, and the rest of the CDR3 is filled in from the germline J gene. The V gene is TRBV20-1, the J gene TRBJ2-5; 9 nucleotides match TRBD2. CDR1 and CDR2 from the germline V gene are DFQATT and SNEGSKA (reference sequence). This CDR3 has 15 amino acids. After removal of 2 bases from V and 0 bases from J, the junction contained 4 bases not matched to a gene. The sequenced CDR3 bases are TGCAGTGCTAGACGTGCTAGCGGGGACCAAGAGACC. Translation gives CSARRASGDQET. The CDR3 reads in full as CSARRASGDQETQYF.

For this clone: The sequence runs out 3 residues before the end of the CDR3; the remainder is reconstructed from the germline J gene. The chain is built from TRBV5-1 and TRBJ1-5; D might be TRBD1 (5 bases). Germline lookup yields CDR1 SGHRS and CDR2 YFSETQ. This CDR3 region has 15 residues. V lost 4 bases, J lost 1 base, and 12 bases lay in between. Incomplete CDR3 DNA: TGCGCCAGCAGCGCGCAGGGCCTGAGCAATCAGCCC. This translates into CASSAQGLSNQP. The complete CDR3 reads CASSAQGLSNQPQHF.

As regards this clone: The DNA ends 3 residues before the CDR3 does, and the rest of the CDR3 is filled in from the germline J gene. This chain links TRBV7-9 with TRBJ1-2; D is ambiguous. Germline V gives CDR1 SEHNR, CDR2 FQNEAQ (reference sequence). The length of the CDR3 is 14 residues. CDR3 residues: CASSLGVRSYDYTF. Partial CDR3 DNA: TGTGCCAGCAGCTTAGGGGTCAGGTCCTACGAC.

CDR3 bases read: TGCGCCAGCAGTGCAAGATCCGGGACAGGGTCTCGCGTTTCTGAAAAA. Residues: CASSARSGTGSRVSEK. The CDR3, in full, reads CASSARSGTGSRVSEKLFF. The chain carries TRBV10-2 and TRBJ1-4; 9 positions agree with TRBD1. Sequencing ends 3 residues short of the CDR3 end; the germline J gene provides the rest. This CDR3 contains 19 residues. Germline V gives CDR1 WSHSY, CDR2 SAAADI. V dropped 4 bases and J dropped 7; count of bases not matched to a gene: 19.

As concerns this clone: The sequence runs out 3 residues before the end of the CDR3; the remainder is reconstructed from the germline J gene. The chain is built from TRBV5-1 and TRBJ2-5, with 10 bases matching TRBD2. This CDR3 has 16 residues. V lost 0 bases, J lost 5 bases, and 7 bases stayed unmatched. Germline values: CDR1 SGHRS, CDR2 YFSETQ. CDR3 bases read: TGCGCCAGCAGCTTGGCACTAGCGGGAAGTGCGGAGACC. This codes for CASSLALAGSAET. In full, the CDR3 reads CASSLALAGSAETQYF. The variable domain in full, completed from reference TRBV5-1 and TRBJ2-5, reads KAGVTQTPRYLIKTRGQQVTLSCSPISGHRSVSWYQQTPGQGLQFLFEYFSETQRNKGNFPGRFSGRQFSNSRSEMNVSTLELGDSALYLCASSLALAGSAETQYFGPGTRLLVL.

CDR3 DNA, as far as it was read: TGCGCCAGCAGCCCAAGGACAGGGGGCGGTCAGCCC. Amino acids: CASSPRTGGGQP. The full-length CDR3 reads as CASSPRTGGGQPQHF. The rearrangement links TRBV5-1 to TRBJ1-5, with 11 bases matching TRBD1. The read is 3 residues too short to cover the CDR3 end, so that end is filled in from the germline J gene. This CDR3 comprises 15 residues. J was trimmed by 6 bases and V by 4 bases; bases with no gene match: 6. CDR1 SGHRS and CDR2 YFSETQ come from the germline V gene.

On this clone itself: The read terminates 3 residues before the CDR3 end, so the remaining end is supplied by the germline J gene. The chain couples TRBV11-3 to TRBJ2-5, with 12 bases fitting TRBD2. The germline V gene has CDR1 SGHNT and CDR2 YENEEA. After removal of 2 bases from V and 5 bases from J, the junction contained 3 bases not matched to a gene. CDR3 size: 15 residues. The CDR3 loop is CASSLMGLAGETQYF. The CDR3 bases that were read are TGTGCCAGCAGCTTAATGGGACTAGCGGGCGAGACC.

Turning to this clone: The read ends 3 residues early relative to the CDR3; the germline J gene fills the gap. The chain employs TRBV19 and TRBJ1-2; D is ambiguous. Germline V gene data show CDR1 as LNHDA and CDR2 as SQIVND (reference sequence). This CDR3 is 14 amino acids long. This CDR3 is CASRPTSGSYDYTF. The CDR3 DNA, read in part, is TGTGCCAGTAGACCGACTAGCGGGAGCTACGAC.